Listed below are T cell receptor beta chains from one sample, sequenced in a study of blood T cell repertoires in COVID-19. The assay was immunoSEQ multiplex PCR, and TCRdb's table has in-frame clones only and misses some. The sample includes about 100,000 clones, roughly 88% of them seen just once. The sample was peripheral blood. All receptors come from a human donor in a cohort sampled during active COVID-19. The CDR3 runs from the conserved cysteine through the conserved F or W. D genes are given only for firm matches. Size tells how often a clone was seen (once, few, many) or the class of an expanded clone, and some rows leave it out.

D gene	V gene	clone size	J gene	CDR3 protein	CDR3 DNA
NA	TRBV6-6	NA	TRBJ2-2	CATLFSGNTGELFF	TGTGCCACACTATTTAGCGGTAACACCGGGGAGCTGTTTTTT
TRBD1	TRBV6-5	once	TRBJ1-4	CASGRQGTTNEKLFF	TGTGCCAGCGGCCGACAGGGCACCACTAATGAAAAACTGTTTTTT
NA	TRBV15	NA	TRBJ1-2	CATSRDTGSGNYGYTF	TGTGCCACCAGCAGAGACACAGGGTCGGGTAACTATGGCTACACCTTC
TRBD2	TRBV19	NA	TRBJ2-1	CASSATGGVEYNEQFF	TGTGCCAGTAGTGCCACGGGGGGGGTCGAATACAATGAGCAGTTCTTC
TRBD2	TRBV7-7	NA	TRBJ2-1	CASSQYATGTSGHNEQFF	TGTGCCAGCAGCCAATACGCGACCGGGACTAGCGGCCACAATGAGCAGTTCTTC
NA	TRBV6-5	few	TRBJ2-7	CASSYSRDHSYEQYF	TGTGCCAGCAGTTACTCGCGGGACCACTCCTACGAGCAGTACTTC
NA	TRBV6-5	NA	TRBJ2-7	CASRRTEAYEQYF	TGTGCCAGCAGAAGGACGGAGGCTTACGAGCAGTACTTC
TRBD2	TRBV9	NA	TRBJ2-3	CASSATSGSTDTQYF	TGTGCCAGCAGCGCTACTAGCGGTAGCACAGATACGCAGTATTTT
TRBD2	TRBV18	NA	TRBJ2-2	CASSPGGRAIGELFF	TGTGCCAGCTCACCCGGCGGGAGGGCGATCGGGGAGCTGTTTTTT
TRBD1	TRBV5-6	NA	TRBJ2-2	CASSSGQGDYTGELFF	TGTGCCAGCAGCAGCGGACAGGGCGATTACACCGGGGAGCTGTTTTTT
NA	TRBV7-8	NA	TRBJ1-1	CASSFGGNAEAFF	TGTGCCAGCAGCTTTGGGGGGAACGCTGAAGCTTTCTTT
TRBD1	TRBV7-6	NA	TRBJ1-1	CASSLTGTGVSRTEAFF	TGTGCCAGCAGCTTAACCGGGACAGGGGTTTCGAGGACTGAAGCTTTCTTT
NA	TRBV3-1/TRBV3-2	NA	TRBJ1-2	CASSQVGSGSGYTF	TGTGCCAGCAGCCAAGTCGGTTCGGGAAGCGGCTACACCTTC